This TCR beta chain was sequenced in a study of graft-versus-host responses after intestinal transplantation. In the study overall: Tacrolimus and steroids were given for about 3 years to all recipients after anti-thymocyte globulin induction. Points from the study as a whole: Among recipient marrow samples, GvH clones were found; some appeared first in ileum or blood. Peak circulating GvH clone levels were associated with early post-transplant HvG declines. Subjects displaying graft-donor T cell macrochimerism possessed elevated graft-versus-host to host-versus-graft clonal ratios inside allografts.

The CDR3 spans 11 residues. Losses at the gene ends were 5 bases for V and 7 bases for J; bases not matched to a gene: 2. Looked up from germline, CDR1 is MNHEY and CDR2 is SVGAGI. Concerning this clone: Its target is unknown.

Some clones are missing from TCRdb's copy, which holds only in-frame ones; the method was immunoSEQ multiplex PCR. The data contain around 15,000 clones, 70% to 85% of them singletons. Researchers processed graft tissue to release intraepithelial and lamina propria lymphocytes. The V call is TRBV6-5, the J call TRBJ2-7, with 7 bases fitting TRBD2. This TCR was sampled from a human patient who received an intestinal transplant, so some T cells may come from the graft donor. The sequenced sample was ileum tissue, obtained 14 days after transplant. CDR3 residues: CASSKAGEQYF. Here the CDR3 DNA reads TGTGCCAGCAGTAAAGCGGGGGAGCAGTACTTC.